This passage covers 22 T cell receptor beta chains from one sample sequenced in a study of technical replicates of blood from a handful of donors. Generated by immunoSEQ multiplex PCR, the TCRdb table keeps only in-frame clones and is missing some. Among about 83,000 clones listed, 85% to 95% were seen once. The specimen was T cells isolated from PBMCs. Receptor source: a human donor in good health.

The CDR3 is CSARNQGETQYF. The CDR3 region has the DNA TGCAGCGCAAGAAATCAGGGGGAGACCCAGTACTTC. The chain joins TRBV29-1 to TRBJ2-5, with D possibly being TRBD1 (6 bases). CDR1 and CDR2 (germline): SQVTM, ANQGSEA. Trimming cost V 7 bases and J 5 bases, with 14 bases left between them. The CDR3 covers 12 residues.

This clone occurred once. The chain uses TRBV6-5 and TRBJ2-3; D is possibly TRBD2 (6 bases). The germline CDR1 and CDR2 sequences are MNHEY and SVGAGI. The V end was cut by 5 bases, the J end by 3 bases, with 15 bases between. The CDR3 covers 15 residues. This chain's CDR3 is CASSTTSGGTDTQYF. In nucleotides, the CDR3 is TGTGCCAGCAGTACGACTAGTGGAGGAACAGATACGCAGTATTTT.

The chain combines TRBV7-9 with TRBJ1-1; D ambiguous. Trimming cost V 3 bases and J 0 bases, with 20 bases left between them. Germline V CDR1 and CDR2: SEHNR, FQNEAQ (reference sequence). The CDR3 runs 18 residues. The CDR3 region has the DNA TGTGCCAGCAGCTTGGAGGGAGGAGGATGGCTCGTGAACACTGAAGCTTTCTTT. Translating it yields CASSLEGGGWLVNTEAFF.

This chain joins TRBV7-9 and TRBJ1-1; D remains ambiguous. Looked up from germline, CDR1 is SEHNR and CDR2 is FQNEAQ (reference sequence). The CDR3 is 16 residues long. The V and J ends lost 2 bases and 0 bases respectively, with 13 bases between them. CDR3 protein: CASSLSSQKLNTEAFF. The CDR3 bases are TGTGCCAGCAGCTTATCATCACAGAAGTTGAACACTGAAGCTTTCTTT. The full variable domain, with the rest looked up from reference TRBV7-9 and TRBJ1-1, is DTGVSQNPRHKITKRGQNVTFRCDPISEHNRLYWYRQTLGQGPEFLTYFQNEAQLEKSRLLSDRFSAERPKGSFSTLEIQRTEQGDSAMYLCASSLSSQKLNTEAFFGQGTRLTVV.

This clone was observed once. The J gene is TRBJ2-1, the V gene TRBV27, with 7 bases identical to TRBD2. Germline V gives CDR1 MNHEY, CDR2 SMNVEV (reference sequence). Germline trimming cut 6 bases from V and 15 bases from J; bases unmatched to any gene: 8. CDR3 length: 11 amino acids. In DNA, the CDR3 is TGTGCCAGCAGCCGAGGACTAGAGGCGTTCTTC. Encoded protein: CASSRGLEAFF.

J is TRBJ2-7 and V is TRBV4-1; tentatively, D is TRBD2 (5 bases). The CDR3 spans 16 residues. Looked up from germline, CDR1 is MGHRA and CDR2 is YSYEKL. The V end lost 3 bases, the J end lost 2 bases, and 17 bases lay between the germline ends. The CDR3 region is CASSQLPAGLPYEQYF. CDR3 nucleotides: TGCGCCAGCAGCCAGCTTCCTGCGGGTTTGCCCTACGAGCAGTACTTC.

This chain connects TRBV7-9 to TRBJ1-2; 7 bases align to TRBD1. The CDR3 contains 12 residues. In germline, CDR1 is SEHNR, CDR2 FQNEAQ (reference sequence). J was trimmed by 7 bases and V by 5 bases; bases with no gene match: 4. In DNA form, the CDR3 reads TGTGCCAGCAGCATGACAGGGAGTGGCTACACCTTC. Translation gives CASSMTGSGYTF.

CDR3 amino acids: CASTPAGGAYEQYF. Here the CDR3 DNA reads TGTGCCAGCACTCCCGCGGGAGGGGCCTACGAGCAGTACTTC. The rearrangement uses TRBV27 and TRBJ2-7; TRBD2 aligns across 9 bases. This CDR3 has 14 residues. The germline V gene encodes CDR1 MNHEY and CDR2 SMNVEV (reference sequence). V shed 7 bases, J shed 2 bases, and the junction held 6 bases outside the gene matches.

This chain connects TRBV2 to TRBJ1-2; tentatively, D is TRBD1 (5 bases). Trimming left V 3 bases short and J 4 bases short, with 9 bases between. Per the germline V gene, CDR1 is SNHLY and CDR2 is FYNNEI. The CDR3 is 13 amino acids. The CDR3 spells CASSEAQAYGYTF. The CDR3 nucleotides read TGTGCCAGCAGTGAGGCACAGGCCTATGGCTACACCTTC.

V and J are TRBV6-4 and TRBJ2-1; maybe TRBD1 (7 bases). The V and J ends lost 0 bases and 7 bases respectively, with 16 bases between them. In germline, CDR1 is MRHNA, CDR2 SNTAGT. The CDR3 extends over 16 amino acids. CDR3 residues: CASSDSEGAPRNEQFF. The CDR3 DNA is TGTGCCAGCAGTGACTCGGAGGGGGCGCCCCGAAATGAGCAGTTCTTC.

The chain is built from TRBV5-6 and TRBJ1-3; 7 nucleotides align to TRBD1. V was pared by 4 bases and J by 4 bases, with 5 bases of the junction left unmatched. The CDR3 sequence is 14 residues long. Germline values: CDR1 SGHDT, CDR2 YYEEEE. CDR3 loop: CASSTDREGNTIYF. DNA of the CDR3: TGTGCCAGCAGCACTGACAGGGAGGGAAACACCATATATTTT.

The J gene is TRBJ2-1, the V gene TRBV6-5, with TRBD2 matching over 7 bases. After removal of 2 bases from V and 2 bases from J, the junction contained 6 bases not matched to a gene. Germline V CDR1 and CDR2: MNHEY, SVGAGI. The CDR3 contains 16 residues. CDR3 nucleotide sequence: TGTGCCAGCAGTTACCGAAGCGGGACTCCCTACAATGAGCAGTTCTTC. It specifies CASSYRSGTPYNEQFF.

This clone was counted a single time. This chain joins TRBV19 and TRBJ2-7, with 7 bases matching TRBD2. CDR3 length equals 13 residues. In germline, CDR1 is LNHDA, CDR2 SQIVND (reference sequence). With 5 bases clipped from V and 4 bases from J, the junction kept 5 bases outside the gene matches. CDR3 nucleotide sequence: TGTGCCAGTAGTTGGACTAGTGGTTACGAGCAGTACTTC. This codes for CASSWTSGYEQYF.

The chain joins TRBV4-2 to TRBJ2-7; TRBD2 matches 9 bases. The germline V gene has CDR1 LGHNA and CDR2 YNFKEQ. The CDR3 runs 15 residues. Losses at the gene ends were 2 bases for V and 0 bases for J; bases not matched to a gene: 2. The CDR3 DNA is TGTGCCAGCAGCCAATATAGCGGGGGCTCCTACGAGCAGTACTTC. Translating it yields CASSQYSGGSYEQYF.

The rearrangement joins TRBV7-6 to TRBJ2-7; 13 bases are shared with TRBD2. Germline CDR1 is SGHVS and CDR2 is FNYEAQ. V was clipped by 5 bases and J by 3 bases; unmatched bases: 4. This CDR3 contains 15 residues. CDR3 protein: CASSAGLAGVYEQYF. The CDR3 nucleotides read TGTGCCAGCAGCGCCGGACTAGCGGGAGTCTACGAGCAGTACTTC.

This chain uses TRBV12-5 with TRBJ1-5; D not resolved. Trimming cost V 2 bases and J 2 bases, with 13 bases left between them. The CDR3 is made up of 16 amino acids. Looked up from germline, CDR1 is LGHNT and CDR2 is FRNRAP. In DNA form, the CDR3 reads TGTGCTAGTGGTTTGCGGTCCCATTCGCGCAATCAGCCCCAGCATTTT. It specifies CASGLRSHSRNQPQHF. Filled out from reference TRBV12-5 and TRBJ1-5, the complete variable domain reads DARVTQTPRHKVTEMGQEVTMRCQPILGHNTVFWYRQTMMQGLELLAYFRNRAPLDDSGMPKDRFSAEMPDATLATLKIQPSEPRDSAVYFCASGLRSHSRNQPQHFGDGTRLSIL.

The J gene is TRBJ2-7, the V gene TRBV30; D remains unclear. V lost 3 bases and J 2 bases, leaving 11 bases between the germline ends. Germline V gene sequence: CDR1 GTSNPN, CDR2 SVGIG (reference sequence). The CDR3 totals 13 residues. The CDR3 sequence: CAWRRGKAYEQYF. As DNA, the CDR3 is TGTGCCTGGAGGCGAGGCAAAGCCTACGAGCAGTACTTC.

The V call is TRBV27, the J call TRBJ2-2, with D maybe TRBD2 (5 bases). Germline V CDR1 and CDR2: MNHEY, SMNVEV (reference sequence). The CDR3 length is 15 residues. The V end lost 2 bases, the J end lost 4 bases, and 11 bases lay between the germline ends. DNA for the CDR3: TGTGCCAGCAGTTTACTAGGGAGAGTCACCGGGGAGCTGTTTTTT. Its protein is CASSLLGRVTGELFF.

This chain joins TRBV7-9 and TRBJ2-5; maybe TRBD2 (6 bases). This CDR3 has 14 amino acids. Germline CDR1 reads SEHNR; CDR2 reads FQNEAQ (reference sequence). V lost 4 bases and J 4 bases, leaving 13 bases between the germline ends. In DNA form, the CDR3 reads TGTGCCAGCAGCTGGACCGGGACTGGAGAGACCCAGTACTTC. Translation gives CASSWTGTGETQYF.

This chain links TRBV11-2 with TRBJ1-5; D is possibly TRBD1 (5 bases). V was shortened by 6 bases and J by 3 bases, with 15 bases between the two germline ends. This CDR3 comprises 15 residues. The germline gives CDR1 SGHAT, CDR2 FQNNGV. The CDR3 here is CASSKDIGDNQPQHF. As DNA, the CDR3 is TGTGCCAGCAGTAAAGATATAGGGGACAATCAGCCCCAGCATTTT.

This rearrangement joins TRBV6-5 to TRBJ2-2; weak D call: TRBD2 (5 bases). The CDR3 runs 15 residues. Germline-derived CDR1 and CDR2 are MNHEY and SVGAGI. V lost 5 bases and J 2 bases, leaving 12 bases between the germline ends. CDR3 DNA: TGTGCCAGCAGTAGGTCGCTAGCAAACACCGGGGAGCTGTTTTTT. Protein product: CASSRSLANTGELFF.

The rearrangement uses TRBV5-6 and TRBJ1-2; 10 positions match TRBD1. V gave up 5 bases and J gave up 2 bases; unmatched junction bases: 6. Germline loops: CDR1 SGHDT, CDR2 YYEEEE. This CDR3 has 15 amino acids. The CDR3 DNA follows: TGTGCCAGCAGTAGGACAGGGGGTTCAAACTATGGCTACACCTTC. It codes for CASSRTGGSNYGYTF.